Reported below is one T cell receptor (beta chain). The data stem from a study of blood T cell repertoires in COVID-19. The CDR3 contains 15 residues. Trimming pared 3 bases from V and 3 bases from J, leaving 12 bases between. CDR1 and CDR2 (germline): MNHEY, SMNVEV (reference sequence). Measured with immunoSEQ multiplex PCR; TCRdb has only the in-frame clones, and not every one. The table shows approximately 270,000 clones, with about 87% occurring only once. The V gene is TRBV27, the J gene TRBJ1-5, with D possibly TRBD1 on 6 matching bases. Sequenced: PBMCs or T cells enriched from blood (not recorded which). The receptor was isolated from a young woman with acute COVID-19. CDR3 DNA: TGTGCCAGCAGTTTGGTACAGGGCCCCAATCAGCCCCAGCATTTT. This translates into CASSLVQGPNQPQHF.